These 21 T cell receptor beta chains share one sample of origin, sequenced in a study of T-cell reconstitution after alpha-beta-depleted transplantation in children. TCRbeta library construction was performed incorporating unique molecular identifiers. TCRdb passed the PCR reads through MiXCR, listing each CDR3 protein once. This table holds 60,000 to 85,000 distinct CDR3 sequences, around 18% found once. This specimen consisted of PBMCs, mostly from graft donor cells, obtained 360 days after TCRalphabeta/CD19-depleted stem cell transplant. These receptors were obtained from a male patient aged 2 to 10 who had a stem cell transplant for acute lymphoblastic leukemia, so the T cells may come from the graft donor.

The V and J genes are TRBV5-5 and TRBJ2-3, with a possible D match to TRBD1 (6 bases). The CDR3 is made up of 15 amino acids. Trimming took 2 bases from V and 0 from J, leaving 10 bases between them. Germline V gene lookup returns CDR1 SGHKS and CDR2 YYEKEE (reference sequence). The CDR3 DNA reads as TGTGCCAGCAGCTTTATGGGGGCTAGCACAGATACGCAGTATTTT. This encodes CASSFMGASTDTQYF.

The V gene is TRBV28, the J gene TRBJ2-2, with 8 bases aligning to TRBD2. Losses at the gene ends were 4 bases for V and 7 bases for J; bases not matched to a gene: 8. This CDR3 is built from 15 residues. The germline CDR1 and CDR2 sequences are MDHEN and SYDVKM. CDR3 protein: CASSYLREDVGELFF. The CDR3 DNA sequence: TGTGCCAGCAGTTACCTGCGGGAGGACGTCGGGGAGCTGTTTTTT.

V and J are TRBV5-1 and TRBJ2-7; 7 bases are a match to TRBD1. This CDR3 spans 16 amino acids. Germline V gives CDR1 SGHRS, CDR2 YFSETQ. The V and J ends lost 4 bases and 4 bases, in that order; junction bases with no gene match: 14. In nucleotides, the CDR3 is TGCGCCAGCAGCCTAGAGACAGGGTGGGCTACTTACGAGCAGTACTTC. Amino acids: CASSLETGWATYEQYF.

This clonotype occurred many times. The chain joins TRBV7-9 to TRBJ2-3, with 10 bases fitting TRBD1. The ends lost 3 bases at V and 8 bases at J; junction bases unmatched: 17. The V gene's germline CDR1 is SEHNR and CDR2 FQNEAQ (reference sequence). The CDR3 runs 18 residues. The CDR3 region is CASSFSAWPGQGLSTQYF. CDR3 nucleotide sequence: TGTGCCAGCAGCTTTTCGGCCTGGCCGGGACAGGGGTTGAGTACGCAGTATTTT.

This clonotype was seen ten or more times. This chain uses TRBV6-5 with TRBJ2-5; perhaps TRBD1 as D (5 bases). There are 15 residues in the CDR3. Germline CDR1 and CDR2: MNHEY and SVGAGI. With 2 bases removed from V and 5 bases from J, the gap between germline ends came to 15 bases. DNA for the CDR3: TGTGCCAGCAGTTACACTGGCAGGGAAGGGGAGACCCAGTACTTC. Translating it yields CASSYTGREGETQYF.

V usage is TRBV5-6 and J usage is TRBJ1-2; D remains unclear. V lost 0 bases, J lost 3 bases, and 0 bases lay in between. CDR1 SGHDT and CDR2 YYEEEE come from the germline V gene. The CDR3 extends over 11 amino acids. CDR3 residues: CASSLDYGYTF. CDR3 bases: TGTGCCAGCAGCTTGGACTATGGCTACACCTTC. The complete variable domain, with remaining parts taken from reference TRBV5-6 and TRBJ1-2, reads DAGVTQSPTHLIKTRGQQVTLRCSPKSGHDTVSWYQQALGQGPQFIFQYYEEEERQRGNFPDRFSGHQFPNYSSELNVNALLLGDSALYLCASSLDYGYTFGSGTRLTVV.

This clonotype was counted a few times. The chain employs TRBV7-9 and TRBJ2-1; a weak D match, TRBD1 (5 bases). The CDR3 runs 10 residues. Trimming shortened V by 8 bases and J by 6 bases, and 5 bases separated the two germline ends. Germline assignment: CDR1 SEHNR and CDR2 FQNEAQ (reference sequence). The CDR3 nucleotides are TGTGCCAGCCAGGGCAATGAGCAGTTCTTC. This codes for CASQGNEQFF.

Only a few counts were recorded for this clonotype. The gene calls are TRBV6-5 and TRBJ2-7; the D is unclear. CDR1 and CDR2 (germline): MNHEY, SVGAGI. The V end was cut by 2 bases, the J end by 6 bases, with 17 bases between. CDR3 length: 15 residues. CDR3 protein: CASSYDGAGPGEQYF. As DNA, the CDR3 is TGTGCCAGCAGTTACGACGGAGCAGGCCCGGGCGAGCAGTACTTC.

This clonotype occurred a few times. This chain connects TRBV12-3 or TRBV12-4 to TRBJ2-1; 8 bases match TRBD2. V lost 3 bases, J lost 6 bases, and 7 bases stayed unmatched. The CDR3 has 15 amino acids. CDR3 sequence reads: CASSFGTSGGNEQFF. In DNA form, the CDR3 reads TGTGCCAGCAGTTTTGGGACTAGTGGGGGCAATGAGCAGTTCTTC.

The chain has TRBV6-1 and TRBJ1-1; D is unclear. CDR1 is MNHNS and CDR2 is SASEGT in the germline V gene. This CDR3 region has 13 residues. Trimming took 4 bases from V and 0 from J, leaving 6 bases between them. The CDR3 nucleotides read TGTGCCAGCAGTGCGACGGTGAACACTGAAGCTTTCTTT. Residues: CASSATVNTEAFF.

V usage is TRBV10-3 and J usage is TRBJ2-7; 13 nucleotides match TRBD2. Germline-derived CDR1 and CDR2 are ENHRY and SYGVKD. CDR3 length: 17 amino acids. V lost 10 bases to trimming and J lost 5 bases; unmatched junction nucleotides: 17. The CDR3 spells CATNPSLILAGGNEQYF. CDR3 DNA sequence: TGTGCCACCAACCCGTCCCTCATACTAGCGGGAGGGAACGAGCAGTACTTC.

This clonotype was picked up many times. The rearrangement uses TRBV6-5 and TRBJ2-1; D remains unclear. Germline V gives CDR1 MNHEY, CDR2 SVGAGI. V was cut by 0 bases and J by 2 bases, with 11 bases left in between. This CDR3 contains 16 residues. The CDR3, as DNA: TGTGCCAGCAGTTACTCGAGGCAATCCCCCTACAATGAGCAGTTCTTC. As protein: CASSYSRQSPYNEQFF.

The chain has TRBV11-2 and TRBJ1-1; D call uncertain. Trimming took off 2 bases at V and 6 bases at J, with 13 bases between the two ends. The CDR3 consists of 14 residues. CDR1 is SGHAT and CDR2 is FQNNGV in the germline V gene. CDR3 residues: CASSLRRSRPEAFF. CDR3 coding DNA: TGTGCCAGCAGCTTAAGGCGGAGCAGGCCTGAAGCTTTCTTT.

This clonotype showed up just a few times. The rearrangement joins TRBV7-9 to TRBJ2-3; no firm D call. Germline V gene sequence: CDR1 SEHNR, CDR2 FQNEAQ (reference sequence). Deletions cut 6 bases from V and 3 bases from J, with 16 bases between. The CDR3 extends over 15 amino acids. CDR3 residues: CASSSRWATTDTQYF. For the CDR3, the DNA is TGTGCCAGCAGTTCAAGATGGGCGACAACAGATACGCAGTATTTT. Based on the CDR3 plus reference TRBV7-9 and TRBJ2-3, the full variable domain is DTGVSQNPRHKITKRGQNVTFRCDPISEHNRLYWYRQTLGQGPEFLTYFQNEAQLEKSRLLSDRFSAERPKGSFSTLEIQRTEQGDSAMYLCASSSRWATTDTQYFGPGTRLTVL.

This sequence joins TRBV7-9 and TRBJ2-1, with D possibly TRBD2 on 6 matching bases. V shed 5 bases and J shed 1 base, with 12 bases lying between them. This CDR3 is built from 15 residues. Germline V gene data show CDR1 as SEHNR and CDR2 as FQNEAQ (reference sequence). In DNA form, the CDR3 reads TGTGCCAGCAGCCCCCTGCGGGGTTCCTACAATGAGCAGTTCTTC. Translating gives CASSPLRGSYNEQFF.

The chain couples TRBV5-5 to TRBJ2-3, with a tentative D call TRBD1 (5 bases). The CDR3 extends over 14 amino acids. CDR1 and CDR2 from the germline V gene are SGHKS and YYEKEE (reference sequence). V was trimmed by 0 bases and J by 1 base, leaving 6 bases between them. The CDR3 spells CASSLGRGTDTQYF. The DNA for the CDR3 is TGTGCCAGCAGCTTGGGCAGGGGCACAGATACGCAGTATTTT.

Only a few counts were recorded for this clonotype. The chain employs TRBV6-1 and TRBJ1-2, with 9 bases aligning to TRBD1. Trimming removed 5 bases from V and 4 bases from J; junction bases left unmatched: 5. The CDR3 extends over 14 amino acids. Germline V CDR1 and CDR2: MNHNS, SASEGT. The CDR3 protein is CASSPGQGGYGYTF. CDR3 DNA sequence: TGTGCCAGCAGTCCGGGACAGGGTGGCTATGGCTACACCTTC.

This clonotype came up many times. The rearrangement joins TRBV7-8 to TRBJ2-5; 9 nucleotides agree with TRBD2. The trim removed 4 bases at V and 5 bases at J, leaving 17 bases unmatched. This CDR3 comprises 18 residues. CDR1 is SGHVS and CDR2 is FQNEAQ in the germline V gene. The CDR3 sequence is CASSSSEDGGRAAETQYF. The CDR3 coding sequence is TGTGCCAGCAGCTCTAGCGAAGATGGCGGGAGGGCCGCGGAGACCCAGTACTTC.

This chain connects TRBV5-1 to TRBJ2-3; 9 bases align to TRBD2. The V and J ends lost 0 bases and 2 bases, in that order; junction bases with no gene match: 7. The germline gives CDR1 SGHRS, CDR2 YFSETQ. This CDR3 has 17 amino acids. The CDR3, as DNA: TGCGCCAGCAGCTTGGGTAGTAGCGGGAGACCCACAGATACGCAGTATTTT. It is translated as CASSLGSSGRPTDTQYF.

The rearrangement joins TRBV27 to TRBJ2-1, with 9 bases matching TRBD2. The germline V gene has CDR1 MNHEY and CDR2 SMNVEV (reference sequence). J gave up 10 bases and V 5 bases, and 6 bases lay outside the gene matches. The CDR3 spans 13 residues. The CDR3 DNA is TGTGCCAGCAGTAAGGGACTAGCTCGGGAGCAGTTCTTC. As protein: CASSKGLAREQFF.

This clonotype was observed a few times. This chain joins TRBV5-1 and TRBJ2-1; TRBD2 agrees at 13 bases. V was clipped by 2 bases and J by 7 bases; unmatched bases: 6. Germline lookup yields CDR1 SGHRS and CDR2 YFSETQ. CDR3 length: 16 amino acids. CDR3 residues: CASSFGLAGVRNEQFF. The CDR3 DNA follows: TGCGCCAGCAGCTTTGGACTAGCGGGAGTTAGGAATGAGCAGTTCTTC.